This record looks at one T cell receptor (beta chain) sequence and its context. The antigen is not known. The PCR used 60 Vbeta and 13 Jbeta primers. TCRdb's copy holds only in-frame clones and misses some; the assay was immunoSEQ multiplex PCR. The repertoire has about 140,000 clones, roughly 80% of them found once; the top ten carry about 3.9%. This sample is part of a study of cytomegalovirus exposure and HLA in healthy donors. Study results and limitations: Later analysis identified a missense DCLRE1C variant that was linked to TCR beta V- and J-gene trimming.

The sequence came from a man aged 35 to 55 in good health and CMV-seropositive. Sequencing was carried out using PBMCs.

The CDR3, as DNA: TGTGCCAGCAGCCCTCGGAGCGGGGCGGTCACAGATACGCAGTATTTT. Residues: CASSPRSGAVTDTQYF. The V and J genes are TRBV9 and TRBJ2-3; 7 bases are a match to TRBD2. The trim removed 4 bases at V and 2 bases at J, leaving 10 bases unmatched. Germline CDR1 reads SGDLS; CDR2 reads YYNGEE. CDR3 length: 16 amino acids.